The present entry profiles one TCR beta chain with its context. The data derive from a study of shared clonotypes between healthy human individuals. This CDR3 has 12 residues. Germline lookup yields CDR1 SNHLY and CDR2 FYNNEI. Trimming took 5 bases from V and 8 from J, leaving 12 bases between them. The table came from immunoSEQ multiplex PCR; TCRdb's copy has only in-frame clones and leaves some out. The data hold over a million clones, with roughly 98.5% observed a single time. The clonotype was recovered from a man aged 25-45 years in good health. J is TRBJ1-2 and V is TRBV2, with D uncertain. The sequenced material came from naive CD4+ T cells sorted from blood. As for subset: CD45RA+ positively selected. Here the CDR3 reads CASSIDRGGYTF. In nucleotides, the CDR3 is TGTGCCAGCAGTATCGATCGGGGAGGCTACACCTTC.